This entry is about one TCR beta chain. Its antigen remains unknown. The entry originates in a study of cytomegalovirus exposure and HLA in healthy donors. Study-level findings and limits: Later analysis associated a missense DCLRE1C variant with TCR beta V- and J-gene trimming. Many donors shared some public TCRs, even though most TCR sequences were rare. A previous analysis found most TCR beta V segments productive roughly 87% or roughly 30% of the time.

The PCR used 60 Vbeta and 13 Jbeta primers. Clones were read by immunoSEQ multiplex PCR, and TCRdb kept only the in-frame ones, dropping some. This repertoire shows 200,000 or so clones, 82% found once; its top ten account for approximately 0.092%. The V and J ends lost 7 bases and 3 bases respectively, with 12 bases between them. The CDR3 consists of 13 residues. The V gene's germline CDR1 is MGHDK and CDR2 SYGVNS. The sequence was obtained from a boy aged 2 to 10 in good health and CMV-seronegative. Input material: PBMCs. The chain combines TRBV25-1 with TRBJ2-5; maybe TRBD1 (6 bases). The CDR3 here is CASTLGAEETQYF. The CDR3 coding sequence is TGTGCCAGCACGCTGGGGGCGGAAGAGACCCAGTACTTC.